This T cell receptor beta chain was observed in a study of blood T cell repertoires in COVID-19. Study overall: Collection of acute and convalescent COVID-19 samples took place in the United States, Italy and Spain. PBMCs, B-cell-depleted T cells, or T cells provided the cDNA or gDNA that made up the material.

As processed by the authors: Researchers report that nucleated cell counts were estimated from reference gene primer amplification. Sequencing used immunoSEQ multiplex PCR; TCRdb keeps in-frame clones, though not all of them. For V, J and clone size, that table is used; D and trimming come from the DNA. Of roughly 120,000 clones in the sample, around nine tenths were seen once. V lost 0 bases and J lost 11, with 22 bases in between. Germline V gene sequence: CDR1 LGHNA, CDR2 YNFKEQ. This CDR3 is 16 amino acids long. Sequencing was performed on peripheral blood. The receptor was derived from a man aged 35 to 55 with acute or convalescent COVID-19. The chain has TRBV4-2 and TRBJ1-2; D remains ambiguous. CDR3 in amino acids: CASSQDHGQARLGYTF. CDR3 DNA: TGTGCCAGCAGCCAAGATCATGGGCAGGCCCGTCTTGGGTACACCTTC.